This is a list of T cell receptor beta chains from one sample in a study of blood T cell repertoires in COVID-19. This table comes from immunoSEQ multiplex PCR, and its TCRdb copy is limited to in-frame clones, with some not included. In the table there are approximately 200,000 clones, about nine tenths of which are singletons. The material sequenced was peripheral blood. These receptors were taken from a woman between 55 and 75 years old with acute or convalescent COVID-19. Each CDR3 is given with its conserved first and last residue. D genes are given only for firm matches. Clone size is given for some rows only: seen once, a few or many times, or a class if the clone is expanded.

CASSLRLAGAPQQYF	TGTGCCAGCAGCCTTAGACTAGCGGGAGCCCCGCAGCAGTACTTC	TRBV7-6	-	TRBJ2-7	TRBD2
CATSISRVRSNTIYF	TGTGCCACCAGCATCAGTAGAGTGCGGAGTAACACCATATATTTT	TRBV15	-	TRBJ1-3	-
CASSIGQGGTYEQYF	TGTGCCAGTAGTATTGGACAGGGAGGAACCTACGAGCAGTACTTC	TRBV19	-	TRBJ2-7	TRBD1
CASSRDSSSYEQYF	TGTGCCAGCAGTCGGGACTCAAGCTCCTACGAGCAGTACTTC	TRBV2	-	TRBJ2-7	-
CASSQESYSYEGNTIYF	TGTGCCAGCAGCCAAGAAAGTTACTCGTACGAAGGAAACACCATATATTTT	TRBV3-1/TRBV3-2	-	TRBJ1-3	-
CASSLGDRALAFF	TGTGCCAGCAGCTTGGGGGACAGAGCGTTAGCTTTCTTT	TRBV5-4	-	TRBJ1-1	TRBD1
CARSQVFGGGGHTGELFF	TGTGCCCGCAGCCAAGTTTTCGGGGGGGGCGGGCACACCGGGGAGCTGTTTTTT	TRBV3-1/TRBV3-2	-	TRBJ2-2	TRBD2
CATSRETGNYGYTF	TGTGCCACCAGCAGAGAGACAGGAAACTATGGCTACACCTTC	TRBV15	-	TRBJ1-2	-
CASSLSGGNTPLHF	TGTGCCAGCAGTTTATCAGGGGGCAACACACCCCTCCACTTT	TRBV27	once	TRBJ1-6	TRBD1
CAGTGTGSSYEQYF	TGTGCCGGGACCGGGACAGGGAGCTCCTACGAGCAGTACTTC	TRBV27	-	TRBJ2-7	TRBD1
CASSILAGGRGETQYF	TGTGCCAGCAGCATCTTAGCGGGGGGCCGGGGAGAGACCCAGTACTTC	TRBV5-4	-	TRBJ2-5	TRBD2
CASSQGRGRAPQNTQYF	TGTGCCAGCAGCCAAGGGCGCGGGAGGGCTCCTCAAAATACGCAGTATTTT	TRBV14	-	TRBJ2-3	TRBD2
CASSLQGAVRYTF	TGTGCCAGCAGTTTGCAGGGGGCGGTGCGCTACACCTTC	TRBV28	once	TRBJ1-2	TRBD1
CASSVDRGNYGYTF	TGCGCCAGCAGCGTAGACAGGGGAAACTATGGCTACACCTTC	TRBV5-1	-	TRBJ1-2	TRBD1
CASGPGQGGQPQHF	TGTGCTAGTGGCCCGGGACAGGGCGGACAGCCCCAGCATTTT	TRBV12-5	-	TRBJ1-5	TRBD1
CASSLVHRDSPLHF	TGTGCCAGCAGCTTAGTGCACAGGGATTCACCCCTCCACTTT	TRBV7-2	-	TRBJ1-6	-
CASSSWTSGGFF	TGTGCCAGCAGCTCCTGGACTAGCGGTGGGTTCTTC	TRBV7-2	-	TRBJ2-1	TRBD2
CASTLYRPDYGYTF	TGTGCCAGCACCCTGTACAGACCAGACTATGGCTACACCTTC	TRBV5-8	-	TRBJ1-2	-
CASSLGTGGNTIYF	TGTGCCAGCAGCTTAGGGACAGGAGGAAACACCATATATTTT	TRBV11-2	-	TRBJ1-3	TRBD1
CASSMTGANTEAFF	TGTGCCAGTAGTATGACAGGGGCGAACACTGAAGCTTTCTTT	TRBV19	-	TRBJ1-1	TRBD1
CASSNSGRARDEQFF	TGTGCCAGCAGCAATAGCGGGAGGGCCAGAGATGAGCAGTTCTTC	TRBV6-5	-	TRBJ2-1	TRBD2
CASSQIRTGRTGNTIYF	TGTGCCAGCAGCCAGATCCGGACAGGGCGAACTGGAAACACCATATATTTT	TRBV14	once	TRBJ1-3	TRBD1
CASSQDRSSGKPHQTQYF	TGTGCCAGCAGCCAAGATAGGTCTAGCGGAAAACCTCACCAGACCCAGTACTTC	TRBV3-1/TRBV3-2	-	TRBJ2-5	TRBD2
CASSTGLRGYTF	TGTGCCAGCAGTACGGGTCTCCGGGGCTACACCTTC	TRBV6-5	-	TRBJ1-2	-
CASSYTRDTEAFF	TGTGCCAGCAGTTACACGAGAGATACTGAAGCTTTCTTT	TRBV6-5	-	TRBJ1-1	-
CSARGMGGSYEQYF	TGCAGTGCTCGTGGTATGGGAGGCTCCTACGAGCAGTACTTC	TRBV20-1	-	TRBJ2-7	-
CASSAGITTNEKLFF	TGTGCCAGCAGCGCCGGGATTACAACTAATGAAAAACTGTTTTTT	TRBV9	-	TRBJ1-4	-
CASSPQSGNNEQFF	TGTGCCAGCTCACCCCAGTCCGGGAACAATGAGCAGTTCTTC	TRBV18	few	TRBJ2-1	-
CASSFGTLSTREQYF	TGTGCCAGCAGCTTCGGGACACTCTCGACGCGGGAGCAGTACTTC	TRBV5-4	-	TRBJ2-7	-
CASRMAGAPDTQYF	TGTGCCAGTCGTATGGCGGGAGCCCCAGATACGCAGTATTTT	TRBV19	-	TRBJ2-3	TRBD2
CASPFYPGQANYGYTF	TGCGCCAGTCCCTTTTATCCGGGACAAGCTAACTATGGCTACACCTTC	TRBV10-1	-	TRBJ1-2	-
CASSRREGVYNEQFF	TGTGCCAGCAGCCGCCGGGAGGGAGTATACAATGAGCAGTTCTTC	TRBV4-2	-	TRBJ2-1	TRBD2
CATSWVAGPSYNEQFF	TGTGCCACCAGTTGGGTAGCGGGACCTTCCTACAATGAGCAGTTCTTC	TRBV15	few	TRBJ2-1	TRBD2